One TCR beta chain is described in this entry. Its antigen is not known. 60 Vbeta and 13 Jbeta primers were used in PCR. This table comes from immunoSEQ multiplex PCR, and its TCRdb copy is limited to in-frame clones, with some not included. The sample lists approximately 170,000 clones; around 72% were seen once. The data stem from a study of cytomegalovirus exposure and HLA in healthy donors. Regarding the study as a whole: Highly shared sequence variants in one cluster were likely a sequencing artifact. Later analysis revealed greater clonal expansion in HLA-associated TCR beta chains than in equally common others. The authors reported that TCR beta sequences could predict HLA-A and HLA-B alleles. These predictions were accurate for most subjects in the first cohort.

Trimming removed 4 bases from V and 3 bases from J; junction bases left unmatched: 16. The CDR3 runs to 19 residues. Germline CDR1 reads MNHNS; CDR2 reads SASEGT. This chain joins TRBV6-1 and TRBJ2-1, with 9 bases lining up with TRBD2. The receptor's source is a woman aged 40 to 50 in good health and CMV-seropositive. Sequences were obtained from PBMCs. The CDR3: CASSAPLAGGPKGYNEQFF. Here the CDR3 DNA reads TGTGCCAGCAGTGCGCCGCTGGCGGGGGGGCCGAAGGGCTACAATGAGCAGTTCTTC.